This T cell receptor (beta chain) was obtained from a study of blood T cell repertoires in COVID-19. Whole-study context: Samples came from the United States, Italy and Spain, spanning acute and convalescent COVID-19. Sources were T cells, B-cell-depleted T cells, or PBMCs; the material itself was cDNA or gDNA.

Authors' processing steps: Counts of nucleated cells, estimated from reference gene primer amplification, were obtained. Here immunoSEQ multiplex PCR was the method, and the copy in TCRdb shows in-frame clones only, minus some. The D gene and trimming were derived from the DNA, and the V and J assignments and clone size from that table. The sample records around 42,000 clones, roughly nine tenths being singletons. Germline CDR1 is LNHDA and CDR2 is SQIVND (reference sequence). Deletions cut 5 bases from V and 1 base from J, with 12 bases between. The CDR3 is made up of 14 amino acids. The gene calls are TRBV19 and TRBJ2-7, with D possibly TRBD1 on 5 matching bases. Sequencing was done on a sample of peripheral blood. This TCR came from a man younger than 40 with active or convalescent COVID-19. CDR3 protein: CASSAWGGSYEQYF. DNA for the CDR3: TGTGCCAGTAGTGCGTGGGGCGGTTCCTACGAGCAGTACTTC. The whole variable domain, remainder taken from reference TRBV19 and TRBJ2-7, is DGGITQSPKYLFRKEGQNVTLSCEQNLNHDAMYWYRQDPGQGLRLIYYSQIVNDFQKGDIAEGYSVSREKKESFPLTVTSAQKNPTAFYLCASSAWGGSYEQYFGPGTRLTVT.